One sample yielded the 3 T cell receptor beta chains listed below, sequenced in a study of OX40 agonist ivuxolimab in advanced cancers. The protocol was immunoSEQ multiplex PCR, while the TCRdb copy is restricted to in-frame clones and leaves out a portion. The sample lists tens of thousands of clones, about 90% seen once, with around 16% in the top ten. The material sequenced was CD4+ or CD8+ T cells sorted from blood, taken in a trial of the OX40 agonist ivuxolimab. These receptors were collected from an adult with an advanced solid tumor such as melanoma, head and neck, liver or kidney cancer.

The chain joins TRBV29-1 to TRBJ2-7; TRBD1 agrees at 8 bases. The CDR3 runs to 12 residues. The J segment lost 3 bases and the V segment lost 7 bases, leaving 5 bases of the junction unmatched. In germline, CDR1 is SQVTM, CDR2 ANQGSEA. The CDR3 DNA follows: TGCAGCGGCCGGACAGGGAACTACGAGCAGTACTTC. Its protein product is CSGRTGNYEQYF.

DNA of the CDR3: TGCGCCAGCCCCGTGTGGGGGACAACCCTTCCCTACGAGCAGTACTTC. Residues: CASPVWGTTLPYEQYF. The chain employs TRBV23-1 and TRBJ2-7; D is perhaps TRBD1 (6 bases). TRBV23-1 is classed as an ORF, of uncertain function. V lost 8 bases, J lost 2 bases, and 22 bases lay in between. The CDR3 covers 16 residues.

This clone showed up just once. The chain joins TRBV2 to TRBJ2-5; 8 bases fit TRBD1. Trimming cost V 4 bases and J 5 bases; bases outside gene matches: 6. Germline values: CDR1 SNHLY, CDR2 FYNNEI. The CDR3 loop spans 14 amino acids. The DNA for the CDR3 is TGTGCCAGCAGTGCTTGGACAGGGTGGGAGACCCAGTACTTC. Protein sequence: CASSAWTGWETQYF.